This T cell receptor beta chain was identified during a study of blood T cell repertoires in COVID-19. Study-level information: Donors in the United States, Italy and Spain gave samples during acute or convalescent COVID-19. The cDNA or gDNA used as material had been derived from T cells, B-cell-depleted T cells, or PBMCs.

In its sample, this clone is medium-sized. The CDR3 sequence is 14 residues long. CDR1 and CDR2 from the germline V gene are MDHEN and SYDVKM. J gave up 9 bases and V 3 bases, and 7 bases lay outside the gene matches. Per the original methods: Researchers report that nucleated cell counts were estimated from reference gene primer amplification. Only in-frame clones appear in the TCRdb table, and some are missing; sequencing was by immunoSEQ multiplex PCR. V and J calls and clone size are as listed in that table; D and trimming were resolved from the DNA. The sample holds fewer than 350,000 clones, 86% seen once.

The chain has TRBV28 and TRBJ2-1, with TRBD2 identical over 8 bases. Specimen: peripheral blood. The origin of this receptor is a woman in her 30s who had recovered from COVID-19. DNA for the CDR3: TGTGCCAGCAGTTTGGGACTAGGGGTCAGTGAGCAGTTCTTC. It translates to CASSLGLGVSEQFF.